The rows below give T cell receptor beta chains drawn from one sample of a study of T cell changes during pregnancy in multiple sclerosis. Profiling relied on immunoSEQ multiplex PCR, and the TCRdb table lists in-frame clones only, not all of them. Of 90,000 or so clones listed, 80% to 95% are singletons. The sequencing used peripheral blood, collected in the first trimester of pregnancy. These receptors were taken from a female donor with multiple sclerosis, enrolled in a pregnancy study. CDR3s include the opening cysteine and the closing phenylalanine or tryptophan. D genes are given only for firm matches. Rows may omit the clone size; those that give it use once, few, many or a size class.

d_gene	v_gene	j_gene	abundance	CDR3nt	CDR3aa
.	TRBV6-1	TRBJ1-1	.	TGTGCCAGCAGTGACCGGATTAAAGGGGGAACTGAAGCTTTCTTT	CASSDRIKGGTEAFF
.	TRBV7-2	TRBJ2-7	.	TGTGCCAGCAGCTCCCCCCGATACGGCTACGAGCAGTACTTC	CASSSPRYGYEQYF
.	TRBV14	TRBJ2-7	.	TGTGCCAGCAGCCAACGGTGGACAGCCTCCTACGAGCAGTACTTC	CASSQRWTASYEQYF
TRBD1	TRBV2	TRBJ2-1	once	TGTGCCAGCAGTGCCAGGGGGTATGAGCAGTTCTTC	CASSARGYEQFF
TRBD2	TRBV2	TRBJ2-3	.	TGTGCCAGCAGGGGGACTAGCGGGAGGAGCACAGATACGCAGTATTTT	CASRGTSGRSTDTQYF
TRBD1	TRBV6-5	TRBJ2-5	.	TGTGCCAGCAGTTTCCTCCCCAGGGGGCAAGAGACCCAGTACTTC	CASSFLPRGQETQYF
.	TRBV5-6	TRBJ2-7	.	TGTGCCAGCAGCTTCGGACAGCATGAGCAGTACTTC	CASSFGQHEQYF
TRBD1	TRBV5-1	TRBJ1-4	.	TGCGCCAGCAGCTTGGTGGACGGGACAGTAAATGAAAAACTGTTTTTT	CASSLVDGTVNEKLFF
.	TRBV4-2	TRBJ2-7	.	TGTGCCAGCAGCCCGGCGGGCGGCGACGAGCAGTACTTC	CASSPAGGDEQYF
.	TRBV5-1	TRBJ2-1	.	TGCGCCAGCAGCTTGGGGGCAAGGTACAATGAGCAGTTCTTC	CASSLGARYNEQFF
.	TRBV4-1	TRBJ1-5	.	TGCGCCAGCGCCTTTTCCTATCAGGGCAATCAGCCCCAGCATTTT	CASAFSYQGNQPQHF
TRBD2	TRBV9	TRBJ2-3	.	TGTGCCAGCAGCGTAGTTTCTAGCGGTGCCACAGATACGCAGTATTTT	CASSVVSSGATDTQYF
TRBD2	TRBV6-5	TRBJ2-7	.	TGTGCCAGCAGTTATCTACCGACTAGCCTAAACGAGCAGTACTTC	CASSYLPTSLNEQYF
.	TRBV6-1	TRBJ1-2	.	TGTGCCAGCAGTGAATCGCGGGGGAGCTATGGCTACACCTTC	CASSESRGSYGYTF
.	TRBV7-9	TRBJ2-7	.	TGTGCCAGCAGCCGGGTCTCCTACGAGCAGTACTTC	CASSRVSYEQYF
TRBD1	TRBV9	TRBJ1-2	.	TGTGCCAGCAGCTTGCACGGGACAGCCCCAACCGGCGGCTACACCTTC	CASSLHGTAPTGGYTF
TRBD1	TRBV28	TRBJ2-7	.	TGTGCCAGCAGTTTCCGGGACAGGGGGACGTACGAGCAGTACTTC	CASSFRDRGTYEQYF
.	TRBV5-1	TRBJ2-2	.	TGCGCCAGCCGAGGACTATTAACCGGGGAGCTGTTTTTT	CASRGLLTGELFF
.	TRBV19	TRBJ1-2	.	TGTGCCAGTAGTACGGGACTGAACTATGGCTACACCTTC	CASSTGLNYGYTF
.	TRBV5-4	TRBJ2-1	.	TGTGCCAGCAGCTTGGAAGACAGGCCTTACAATGAGCAGTTCTTC	CASSLEDRPYNEQFF
TRBD2	TRBV4-1	TRBJ2-7	.	TGCGCCAGCAGCCAAGTCGACCTTGGACTAGCGGGAGCGAACGAGCAGTACTTC	CASSQVDLGLAGANEQYF
TRBD1	TRBV7-2	TRBJ1-1	.	TGTGCCAGCACGCGGTTTGGGGGGCAGGGGGACACTGAAGCTTTCTTT	CASTRFGGQGDTEAFF
TRBD1	TRBV6-5	TRBJ1-2	.	TGTGCCACCTACAGGGGGCGAGGGGCTAACTATGGCTACACCTTC	CATYRGRGANYGYTF
TRBD2	TRBV4-2	TRBJ2-7	.	TGTGCCAGCAGCCAAGGAACTAGCGGGAGAGGAGTGGAGAAAAAGTACTTC	CASSQGTSGRGVEKKYF
.	TRBV11-2	TRBJ2-1	.	TGTGCCAGCAGCTTTATTGATGAGCAGTTCTTC	CASSFIDEQFF
TRBD1	TRBV7-6	TRBJ1-4	.	TGTGCCAGCAGCCCATTCGACAGGGTGCAAGAAAAACTGTTTTTT	CASSPFDRVQEKLFF
.	TRBV5-4	TRBJ2-5	few	TGTGCCAGCAGCTTGGACAGGAAAGAGACCCAGTACTTC	CASSLDRKETQYF
.	TRBV30	TRBJ1-2	.	TGTGCCTGGTTTACCGACCTTGTGGCGGAGGGCTACACCTTC	CAWFTDLVAEGYTF
TRBD1	TRBV4-1	TRBJ2-7	few	TGCGCCAGCAGCCAAGTCCACCTAGACAGGGGGGTCTACGAGCAGTACTTC	CASSQVHLDRGVYEQYF
.	TRBV4-1	TRBJ2-1	.	TGCGCCAGCAGCCTACTAGGGAAGAGCTCCTACAATGAGCAGTTCTTC	CASSLLGKSSYNEQFF
TRBD2	TRBV28	TRBJ2-1	.	TGTGCCAGCAGTTCACTAGCGGTGAACAATGAGCAGTTCTTC	CASSSLAVNNEQFF
.	TRBV6-1	TRBJ1-1	once	TGTGCCAGCACCAGACAGCTGAACACTGAAGCTTTCTTT	CASTRQLNTEAFF
.	TRBV19	TRBJ1-3	.	TGTGCCAGTAGTCGGGGGATCACCATATATTTT	CASSRGITIYF
.	TRBV19	TRBJ2-1	.	TGTGCCAGTAGTATAAGGCGGGGCTTCTACAATGAGCAGTTCTTC	CASSIRRGFYNEQFF
.	TRBV18	TRBJ2-7	.	TGTGCCAGCTCACCAAGCCAGGGCGGCGAGCAGTACTTC	CASSPSQGGEQYF
TRBD1	TRBV18	TRBJ1-2	.	TGTGCCAGCTCGCCGAAGGGGACAGCGCTAAACTATGGCTACACCTTC	CASSPKGTALNYGYTF
TRBD1	TRBV19	TRBJ1-3	.	TGTGCCAGTAGACACTCCGGGACAGGGATCAAAACTGGAAACACCATATATTTT	CASRHSGTGIKTGNTIYF
TRBD1	TRBV7-4	TRBJ1-5	.	TGTGCCAGCAGCGACGACCATACAGGGGGAGATCAGCCCCAGCATTTT	CASSDDHTGGDQPQHF
.	TRBV2	TRBJ1-1	.	TGTGCCAGCAGTGAAGGTGGGGGCGCAAGGGCTGAAGCTTTCTTT	CASSEGGGARAEAFF
.	TRBV29-1	TRBJ1-3	.	TGCAGCGTTGAAGGGGGAGGCGGAAACACCATATATTTT	CSVEGGGGNTIYF
.	TRBV25-1	TRBJ2-2	.	TGTGCCAGCAGTGATTCTTACACCGGGGAGCTGTTTTTT	CASSDSYTGELFF
.	TRBV9	TRBJ1-4	.	TGTGCCAGCAGCGTGGGTGGCGGAACTAATGAAAAACTGTTTTTT	CASSVGGGTNEKLFF
TRBD2	TRBV7-9	TRBJ2-7	.	TGTGCCAGCAGCTTAAAGACTAGCGTAAACTCCTACGAGCAGTACTTC	CASSLKTSVNSYEQYF
.	TRBV5-8	TRBJ2-2	.	TGTGCCAGCAGCTTGATGAGTTCCGGGGAGCTGTTTTTT	CASSLMSSGELFF
.	TRBV7-9	TRBJ1-1	.	TGTGCCAGCAGCACACCAGTGAACACTGAAGCTTTCTTT	CASSTPVNTEAFF
TRBD2	TRBV27	TRBJ2-7	few	TGTGCCAGTAAGGATATGGCGGGAGGTAACTACGAGCAGTACTTC	CASKDMAGGNYEQYF
.	TRBV7-8	TRBJ2-7	once	TGTGCCAGCAGCTTGGGTAGCCCGACCCCGAGCTCCTACGAGCAGTACTTC	CASSLGSPTPSSYEQYF
.	TRBV20-1	TRBJ1-1	.	TGCAGTGCTGTCAGGGGAACTGAAGCTTTCTTT	CSAVRGTEAFF
.	TRBV4-2	TRBJ2-2	.	TGTGCCAGCAGCCAAGCTCAGGGACTGGGCACCGGGGAGCTGTTTTTT	CASSQAQGLGTGELFF
TRBD2	TRBV2	TRBJ2-7	.	TGTGCCAGCAGCAGTGGACCCGGACTAGCGGGAGGCTACGAGCAGTACTTC	CASSSGPGLAGGYEQYF
.	TRBV19	TRBJ2-7	.	TGTGCCAGTAGTAGCGGGGCAGGGACCTACGAGCAGTACTTC	CASSSGAGTYEQYF
.	TRBV25-1	TRBJ2-7	.	TGTGCCAGCAGTGACCAGTACGAGCAGTACTTC	CASSDQYEQYF
TRBD2	TRBV9	TRBJ2-7	.	TGTGCCAGCAGCCAGGGACTAGCGAGCTACGAGCAGTACTTC	CASSQGLASYEQYF
TRBD1	TRBV27	TRBJ2-5	.	TGTGCCAGCAGAAGGACAGGGGAGAGAGAGACCCAGTACTTC	CASRRTGERETQYF
.	TRBV18	TRBJ1-4	once	TGTGCCAGCTCACCCCCCTCTAATGAAAAACTGTTTTTT	CASSPPSNEKLFF
TRBD2	TRBV27	TRBJ2-5	.	TGTGCCAGCAGTCTGACTAGCGGTCAACAAGAGACCCAGTACTTC	CASSLTSGQQETQYF
TRBD1	TRBV6-1	TRBJ2-2	once	TGTGCCAGCAGTGAAACCCCTCCCGGGACAGTGAACACCGGGGAGCTGTTTTTT	CASSETPPGTVNTGELFF